This is a list of T cell receptor beta chains from one sample in a study of OX40 agonist ivuxolimab in advanced cancers. Clones were read by immunoSEQ multiplex PCR, and TCRdb kept only the in-frame ones, dropping some. Of 53,000 or so clones in the sample, around nine tenths were seen once. This specimen consisted of CD4+ or CD8+ T cells sorted from blood, obtained in a trial of the OX40 agonist ivuxolimab. The source of these receptors is an adult with an advanced solid tumor such as melanoma, head and neck, liver or kidney cancer. CDR3s include the opening cysteine and the closing phenylalanine or tryptophan. D genes are given only for firm matches. The size of a clone is reported for some rows only, either as once, few or many, or as a class for expanded clones.

d_call clone_size j_call v_call cdr3_aa cdr3_nt
NA NA TRBJ1-2 TRBV30 CAWSAGDTSRDGYTF TGTGCCTGGAGTGCGGGGGACACTTCCAGGGATGGCTACACCTTC
NA NA TRBJ2-7 TRBV5-1 CASSLEGNLNSYEQYF TGCGCCAGCAGCTTGGAAGGTAACCTCAACTCCTACGAGCAGTACTTC
NA few TRBJ1-3 TRBV5-1 CASSLGSGNTIYF TGCGCCAGCAGCCTCGGTTCTGGAAACACCATATATTTT
NA NA TRBJ1-3 TRBV10-3 CAISGEGAGNTIYF TGTGCCATCAGTGGGGAAGGCGCCGGAAACACCATATATTTT
TRBD1 NA TRBJ2-5 TRBV18 CASSPGTGAETQYF TGTGCCAGCTCACCTGGGACAGGGGCGGAGACCCAGTACTTC
NA NA TRBJ2-1 TRBV14 CASSLRLGGNEQFF TGTGCCAGCAGCCTGAGACTAGGGGGGAATGAGCAGTTCTTC
NA NA TRBJ2-7 TRBV6-5 CASTDSYSYEQYF TGTGCCAGCACCGACAGTTACTCCTACGAGCAGTACTTC
TRBD1 once TRBJ1-6 TRBV6-1 CASSERVRGQHYNSPLHF TGTGCCAGCAGTGAAAGGGTGAGGGGGCAGCACTATAATTCACCCCTCCACTTT
TRBD1 NA TRBJ1-2 TRBV28 CASSLPPQGAGYGYTF TGTGCCAGCAGTTTACCACCCCAGGGGGCCGGCTATGGCTACACCTTC
TRBD2 NA TRBJ2-1 TRBV19 CASSKASGSNEQFF TGTGCCAGTAGTAAGGCTAGCGGGAGTAATGAGCAGTTCTTC
NA NA TRBJ2-1 TRBV4-2 CASSLNDGYNEQFF TGTGCCAGCAGCCTTAATGACGGCTACAATGAGCAGTTCTTC
TRBD2 NA TRBJ2-1 TRBV10-1 CASSSGTSGRGGEQFF TGCGCCAGCAGCTCCGGGACTAGCGGGAGGGGAGGCGAGCAGTTCTTC
TRBD1 NA TRBJ2-7 TRBV5-1 CASSPTGGKGEQYF TGCGCCAGCAGCCCTACAGGGGGAAAGGGCGAGCAGTACTTC
NA NA TRBJ1-1 TRBV6-6 CASSSERGTEAFF TGTGCCAGCAGTTCCGAGCGGGGCACTGAAGCTTTCTTT
TRBD2 NA TRBJ2-7 TRBV28 CASSLGGLAGGPAYEQYF TGTGCCAGCAGCCTAGGGGGACTAGCGGGAGGGCCAGCCTACGAGCAGTACTTC
TRBD2 NA TRBJ2-7 TRBV5-1 CASSFQRERYEQYF TGCGCCAGCAGCTTTCAGCGGGAGAGGTACGAGCAGTACTTC
NA NA TRBJ2-3 TRBV19 CASSIADRTYTDTQYF TGTGCCAGTAGTATTGCGGACCGAACCTACACAGATACGCAGTATTTT
NA NA TRBJ2-3 TRBV6-1 CASSEGSGTDTQYF TGTGCCAGCAGTGAGGGATCTGGCACAGATACGCAGTATTTT
NA NA TRBJ1-4 TRBV6-5 CASSSEYNEKLFF TGTGCCAGCAGCTCAGAATATAATGAAAAACTGTTTTTT
NA NA TRBJ2-7 TRBV5-1 CASSRESDMLYEQYF TGCGCCAGCAGCCGAGAATCGGACATGCTGTACGAGCAGTACTTC
NA NA TRBJ1-4 TRBV6-5 CASSPGTRSVKLFF TGTGCCAGCAGCCCCGGGACCCGGAGTGTGAAACTGTTTTTT
NA NA TRBJ1-2 TRBV27 CASSPRGGTNYGYTF TGTGCCAGCAGTCCGAGGGGGGGTACCAACTATGGCTACACCTTC
TRBD1 NA TRBJ1-2 TRBV28 CASRPQAGQIYGYTF TGTGCCAGCAGGCCTCAGGCGGGACAGATCTATGGCTACACCTTC
NA once TRBJ1-2 TRBV7-8 CASSLMAGTYGYTF TGTGCCAGCAGCTTAATGGCAGGGACCTATGGCTACACCTTC
TRBD2 NA TRBJ2-1 TRBV5-1 CASSLTGTSGINEQFF TGCGCCAGCAGCTTGACCGGGACTAGCGGGATTAATGAGCAGTTCTTC
NA NA TRBJ2-7 TRBV5-6 CASSLGERATGQYF TGTGCCAGCAGCTTAGGCGAGCGCGCCACCGGGCAGTACTTC
NA NA TRBJ2-7 TRBV19 CASSRTVNYEQYF TGTGCCAGTAGTAGGACAGTGAACTACGAGCAGTACTTC
NA NA TRBJ2-7 TRBV6-5 CASGPRTEFYEQYF TGTGCCAGCGGCCCACGGACGGAGTTCTACGAGCAGTACTTC
NA NA TRBJ1-1 TRBV5-1 CASSLEGRGRTEAFF TGCGCCAGCAGCTTGGAGGGCAGGGGACGAACTGAAGCTTTCTTT
NA NA TRBJ2-3 TRBV28 CASSLPTDTQYF TGTGCCAGCAGTTTACCCACAGATACGCAGTATTTT
TRBD1 NA TRBJ2-2 TRBV27 CASSLGGQGHTGELFF TGTGCCAGCAGTTTGGGGGGACAGGGGCACACCGGGGAGCTGTTTTTT
TRBD1 NA TRBJ2-5 TRBV5-4 CASSLAREGQPYF TGTGCCAGCAGCTTGGCCCGTGAGGGACAGCCCTACTTC
NA NA TRBJ1-3 TRBV5-1 CASSLGDGASGNTIYF TGCGCCAGCAGCTTGGGAGACGGGGCTTCTGGAAACACCATATATTTT
NA NA TRBJ2-5 TRBV9 CASSVGLLETQYF TGTGCCAGCAGCGTAGGCCTGTTGGAGACCCAGTACTTC
NA NA TRBJ2-1 TRBV27 CASSSSDYRHYYVQFF TGTGCCAGCAGTTCCTCCGACTACCGCCACTATTACGTGCAGTTCTTC
NA NA TRBJ1-3 TRBV30 CASDFGNTIYF TGTGCCTCAGACTTCGGAAACACCATATATTTT
NA NA TRBJ1-4 TRBV6-6 CASSRTARATNEKLFF TGTGCCAGCAGTCGGACAGCTCGTGCAACTAATGAAAAACTGTTTTTT
NA NA TRBJ1-3 TRBV5-1 CASSPGGNSGNTIYF TGCGCCAGCAGCCCGGGAGGGAACTCTGGAAACACCATATATTTT
TRBD1 once TRBJ2-7 TRBV11-3 CASSSGTAREQYF TGTGCCAGCAGCTCCGGGACAGCTCGGGAGCAGTACTTC
NA NA TRBJ2-1 TRBV12-2 CAKPAEREGRTNVNEQFF TGTGCAAAACCGGCGGAGCGGGAGGGCCGAACGAATGTGAATGAGCAGTTCTTC
NA NA TRBJ1-2 TRBV18 CASSPPSRGRDYGYTF TGTGCCAGCTCACCACCGAGCAGGGGAAGAGACTATGGCTACACCTTC
NA NA TRBJ1-3 TRBV6-5 CASSTRAGGNTIYF TGTGCCAGCAGTACCCGGGCCGGAGGGAACACCATATATTTT
NA once TRBJ1-5 TRBV12-5 CASGLSPPINQPQHF TGTGCTAGTGGTCTATCGCCCCCTATCAATCAGCCCCAGCATTTT
NA NA TRBJ2-5 TRBV18 CASSPGAGSSETQYF TGTGCCAGCTCACCCGGGGCAGGGAGCTCAGAGACCCAGTACTTC
NA NA TRBJ2-5 TRBV19 CASSIGDSETQYF TGTGCCAGTAGTATTGGTGACTCGGAGACCCAGTACTTC
TRBD2 NA TRBJ2-3 TRBV5-1 CASSFDVGGLRDTQYF TGCGCCAGCAGCTTTGACGTGGGAGGGCTGAGAGATACGCAGTATTTT
TRBD2 NA TRBJ2-3 TRBV4-1 CASSQDLIGLAGQNDRTDTQYF TGCGCCAGCAGCCAAGATCTTATTGGACTAGCGGGACAGAATGACCGGACAGATACGCAGTATTTT
TRBD2 NA TRBJ2-5 TRBV6-6 CASSWDSGGRGETQYF TGTGCCAGCAGTTGGGATAGCGGGGGGAGGGGGGAGACCCAGTACTTC
NA NA TRBJ2-5 TRBV6-5 CASSTQETQYF TGTGCCAGCAGTACCCAAGAGACCCAGTACTTC
TRBD2 once TRBJ2-7 TRBV7-9 CASSLTSGTYEQYF TGTGCCAGCAGCTTAACTAGCGGAACCTACGAGCAGTACTTC
NA once TRBJ2-3 TRBV5-1 CASSLEQGTDTQYF TGCGCCAGCAGCTTGGAACAGGGCACAGATACGCAGTATTTT
NA NA TRBJ2-3 TRBV9 CASSSQWTYSSTDTQYF TGTGCCAGCAGCTCTCAATGGACATACTCTAGCACAGATACGCAGTATTTT
NA NA TRBJ1-1 TRBV4-1 CASSLIRGAKNTEAFF TGCGCCAGCAGCCTCATAAGGGGAGCCAAGAACACTGAAGCTTTCTTT
NA NA TRBJ2-1 TRBV19 CASSYPTGNEQFF TGTGCCAGTAGTTACCCTACCGGGAATGAGCAGTTCTTC